The 25 T cell receptor beta chains in this list originate from one sample, sequenced in a study of cytomegalovirus exposure and HLA in healthy donors. In the PCR, 60 Vbeta and 13 Jbeta primers were used. Sequencing used immunoSEQ multiplex PCR; TCRdb keeps in-frame clones, though not all of them. The table lists around 100,000 clones. The sample consisted of PBMCs. These TCRs come from a man between 50 and 59 years old in good health and CMV-seronegative.

The gene calls are TRBV6-5 and TRBJ2-1; perhaps TRBD2 as D (5 bases). Per the germline V gene, CDR1 is MNHEY and CDR2 is SVGAGI. Trimming removed 7 bases from V and 10 bases from J, with 17 bases in between. The CDR3 extends over 13 amino acids. The CDR3 DNA is TGTGCCAGCACCGAGAGGGCTTCCAGGGAGCAGTTCTTC. As protein: CASTERASREQFF.

The rearrangement joins TRBV27 to TRBJ1-5, with TRBD1 matching over 8 bases. Germline-derived CDR1 and CDR2 are MNHEY and SMNVEV (reference sequence). This CDR3 region has 15 residues. The V segment lost 5 bases and the J segment 5 bases; nucleotides outside the gene matches: 8. CDR3 nucleotides: TGTGCCAGCAGTCCAGGGACAGGAAGAGATCAGCCCCAGCATTTT. It encodes CASSPGTGRDQPQHF.

The chain couples TRBV20-1 to TRBJ2-3, with D perhaps matching TRBD1 (5 bases). Germline V CDR1 and CDR2: DFQATT, SNEGSKA (reference sequence). V dropped 6 bases and J dropped 5 bases, with 9 bases sitting between them. The CDR3 has 11 residues. CDR3 loop: CSANQGDTQYF. The CDR3 DNA follows: TGCAGTGCAAACCAGGGAGATACGCAGTATTTT.

This rearrangement joins TRBV4-3 to TRBJ2-5, with 9 bases lining up with TRBD2. The CDR3 loop spans 17 amino acids. Trimming at V came to 1 base and at J to 1 base, leaving 7 bases not matched to a gene. Per the germline V gene, CDR1 is LGHNA and CDR2 is YSLEER. The CDR3 nucleotides read TGCGCCAGCAGCCAAGGGGCGGGGGGGAGGACCCAAGAGACCCAGTACTTC. Translated: CASSQGAGGRTQETQYF.

This chain joins TRBV5-5 and TRBJ1-4; TRBD1 matches at 7 bases. CDR1 is SGHKS and CDR2 is YYEKEE in the germline V gene (reference sequence). The junction had 2 bases not matched to a gene; V was cut back by 3 bases and J by 0 bases. The CDR3 length is 15 residues. CDR3 in DNA: TGTGCCAGCAGCTGGCAGGGGGCAACTAATGAAAAACTGTTTTTT. Encoded protein: CASSWQGATNEKLFF.

This chain connects TRBV7-2 to TRBJ2-2; no clear D. The ends were cut back, 3 bases at V and 6 bases at J, with 14 bases in the middle. The CDR3 runs to 15 residues. CDR1 and CDR2 from the germline V gene are SGHTA and FQGNSA. CDR3 nucleotide sequence: TGTGCCAGCAGCTTTGAAACTCCAGGCCCCGGGGAGCTGTTTTTT. It is translated as CASSFETPGPGELFF.

The chain is built from TRBV7-9 and TRBJ2-1, with a weak D call TRBD1 (5 bases). CDR3 length: 13 residues. Germline assignment: CDR1 SEHNR and CDR2 FQNEAQ (reference sequence). The V end was cut by 8 bases, the J end by 9 bases, with 17 bases between. CDR3: CASGAWGQTEQFF. The DNA of the CDR3 is TGTGCCAGCGGCGCGTGGGGCCAAACTGAGCAGTTCTTC. Combining the CDR3 with reference TRBV7-9 and TRBJ2-1 gives the whole variable domain DTGVSQNPRHKITKRGQNVTFRCDPISEHNRLYWYRQTLGQGPEFLTYFQNEAQLEKSRLLSDRFSAERPKGSFSTLEIQRTEQGDSAMYLCASGAWGQTEQFFGPGTRLTVL.

This sequence joins TRBV5-1 and TRBJ2-5; D not certain. Germline V gene sequence: CDR1 SGHRS, CDR2 YFSETQ. With 1 base removed from V and 1 base from J, the gap between germline ends came to 8 bases. CDR3 length equals 14 residues. The CDR3 sequence: CASSLMTGQETQYF. CDR3 nucleotide sequence: TGCGCCAGCAGCTTGATGACGGGCCAAGAGACCCAGTACTTC.

The chain combines TRBV9 with TRBJ2-7; 8 bases match TRBD2. This CDR3 region has 13 residues. In germline, CDR1 is SGDLS, CDR2 YYNGEE. Trimming removed 7 bases from V and 7 bases from J; junction bases left unmatched: 10. DNA for the CDR3: TGTGCCAGCGGCCCCACCCCGGGGGGGGAGCAGTACTTC. Translated: CASGPTPGGEQYF.

The chain combines TRBV11-2 with TRBJ1-2; unclear D gene. Trimming stripped 5 bases from V and 5 bases from J, with 12 bases between. CDR3 length equals 13 residues. From germline, CDR1 is SGHAT and CDR2 FQNNGV. The CDR3 is CASSPGGGYGYTF. CDR3 DNA sequence: TGTGCCAGCAGCCCAGGTGGAGGATATGGCTACACCTTC.

This chain uses TRBV2 with TRBJ2-6; no definite D call. The CDR3 runs to 17 residues. V was trimmed by 3 bases and J by 0 bases, leaving 12 bases between them. Germline CDR1 and CDR2: SNHLY and FYNNEI. The CDR3 here is CASSDHTFPSGANVLTF. DNA for the CDR3: TGTGCCAGCAGTGATCACACCTTCCCCTCTGGGGCCAACGTCCTGACTTTC.

The rearrangement joins TRBV5-5 to TRBJ1-2; no firm D call. Germline V gene data show CDR1 as SGHKS and CDR2 as YYEKEE (reference sequence). Trimming took 1 base from V and 2 from J, leaving 12 bases between them. The CDR3 contains 15 residues. The CDR3: CASSLSVSQNYGYTF. CDR3 bases: TGTGCCAGCAGCTTGTCCGTGTCGCAGAACTATGGCTACACCTTC.

The J gene is TRBJ1-4, the V gene TRBV19; TRBD1 might be the D (5 bases). Trimming took off 6 bases at V and 8 bases at J, with 16 bases between the two ends. This CDR3 has 14 amino acids. Per germline, CDR1 LNHDA and CDR2 SQIVND (reference sequence). CDR3 loop: CASRAGRVSEKLFF. CDR3 in DNA: TGTGCCAGTAGAGCAGGGAGGGTTTCCGAAAAACTGTTTTTT.

J is TRBJ2-7 and V is TRBV11-2; D uncertain. The germline CDR1 and CDR2 sequences are SGHAT and FQNNGV. Deletions cut 0 bases from V and 5 bases from J, with 17 bases between. The CDR3 is 16 residues long. The CDR3: CASSLDHRLPRDEQYF. The CDR3 nucleotides are TGTGCCAGCAGCTTAGATCATCGCCTCCCTCGGGACGAGCAGTACTTC.

The chain couples TRBV5-1 to TRBJ2-3, with TRBD2 matching over 8 bases. Trimming took 5 bases from V and 0 from J; bases not matched to a gene: 2. Germline-derived CDR1 and CDR2 are SGHRS and YFSETQ. The CDR3 covers 14 residues. CDR3 sequence (DNA): TGCGCCAGCAGAGCGGGGGCTAGCACAGATACGCAGTATTTT. Protein: CASRAGASTDTQYF.

This chain connects TRBV18 to TRBJ1-3, with a weak D call TRBD1 (6 bases). Trimming removed 3 bases at V and 0 bases at J, with 15 bases between. From germline, CDR1 is KGHSH and CDR2 LQKENI. This CDR3 is 17 amino acids long. The CDR3 reads CASSPVDSEYSGNTIYF. Here the CDR3 DNA reads TGTGCCAGCTCACCCGTGGACAGCGAGTACTCTGGAAACACCATATATTTT. The full variable domain, with the rest looked up from reference TRBV18 and TRBJ1-3, is NAGVMQNPRHLVRRRGQEARLRCSPMKGHSHVYWYRQLPEEGLKFMVYLQKENIIDESGMPKERFSAEFPKEGPSILRIQQVVRGDSAAYFCASSPVDSEYSGNTIYFGEGSWLTVV.

The rearrangement links TRBV19 to TRBJ1-1; 7 positions agree with TRBD1. CDR1 LNHDA and CDR2 SQIVND come from the germline V gene (reference sequence). The CDR3 has 15 residues. With 2 bases clipped from V and 2 bases from J, the junction kept 5 bases outside the gene matches. The CDR3 is CASSIRTGANTEAFF. In DNA, the CDR3 is TGTGCCAGTAGTATACGGACAGGAGCTAACACTGAAGCTTTCTTT.

J is TRBJ2-2 and V is TRBV18, with TRBD2 as a possible D gene (5 bases). This CDR3 contains 14 residues. The germline V and J ends were trimmed by 6 bases and 6 bases, with 14 bases remaining between them. CDR1 is KGHSH and CDR2 is LQKENI in the germline V gene. In DNA, the CDR3 is TGTGCCAGCTCCCCAGGACTCCAACCCGGGGAGCTGTTTTTT. As protein: CASSPGLQPGELFF.

Notes on this clone: Compared with germline, one end of the junction differs, possibly owing to a read error. The chain combines TRBV4-3 with TRBJ1-5, with 7 positions matching TRBD1. Germline CDR1 LGHNA, CDR2 YSLEER. The CDR3 spans 14 residues. The CDR3 nucleotides are TGCGCCAGCAGTCAAGGGGGCAGGGATCAGCCCCAGCATTTT. Translated: CASSQGGRDQPQHF.

The V call is TRBV7-2, the J call TRBJ2-1, with D possibly TRBD1 on 5 matching bases. The CDR3 has 16 residues. CDR1 and CDR2 (germline): SGHTA, FQGNSA. The V end lost 5 bases, the J end lost 2 bases, and 16 bases lay between the germline ends. The CDR3 bases are TGTGCCAGCAGCGCGCTAGGGGCAGGGACCTACAATGAGCAGTTCTTC. Translation: CASSALGAGTYNEQFF.

The V and J genes are TRBV5-1 and TRBJ2-7; 7 nucleotides align to TRBD2. In germline, CDR1 is SGHRS, CDR2 YFSETQ. Losses at the gene ends were 4 bases for V and 2 bases for J; bases not matched to a gene: 9. CDR3 length: 15 residues. The CDR3 nucleotides are TGCGCCAGCAGCCTTTTAGCGGGCCCCACCTACGAGCAGTACTTC. Its protein product is CASSLLAGPTYEQYF.

The CDR3, as DNA: TGTGCCAGCAGAGGGAGAGGGTATAATGAAAAACTGTTTTTT. Amino acids: CASRGRGYNEKLFF. V usage is TRBV6-6 and J usage is TRBJ1-4, with D hard to call. Per germline, CDR1 MNHNY and CDR2 SVGAGI (reference sequence). The CDR3 is 14 residues long. V was pared by 6 bases and J by 4 bases, with 12 bases between.

This CDR3 reads CASSLQGTSSYEQYF. The CDR3, as DNA: TGCGCCAGCAGCTTACAGGGGACCAGCTCCTACGAGCAGTACTTC. The V gene is TRBV5-1, the J gene TRBJ2-7; 7 nucleotides agree with TRBD1. This CDR3 is 15 amino acids long. V was pared by 2 bases and J by 0 bases, with 5 bases of the junction left unmatched. Germline-derived CDR1 and CDR2 are SGHRS and YFSETQ.

The chain carries TRBV9 and TRBJ2-5; D possibly corresponds to TRBD2 (5 bases). The germline CDR1 and CDR2 sequences are SGDLS and YYNGEE. This CDR3 contains 14 residues. Trimming left V 8 bases short and J 5 bases short, with 19 bases between. The CDR3 nucleotides read TGTGCCAGTCCGGGAAAACTTTCAACGGAGACCCAGTACTTC. Translating gives CASPGKLSTETQYF.

This chain connects TRBV5-8 to TRBJ1-3; 7 bases are shared with TRBD1. Germline lookup yields CDR1 SGHTS and CDR2 YDEGEE. Trimming took 4 bases from V and 5 from J; bases not matched to a gene: 12. The CDR3 totals 16 residues. CDR3 in amino acids: CASSGLRQGQRNTIYF. The CDR3 DNA sequence: TGTGCCAGCAGCGGGCTTCGACAGGGTCAAAGAAACACCATATATTTT. Full variable domain (outside the CDR3, taken from reference TRBV5-8 and TRBJ1-3): EAGVTQSPTHLIKTRGQQATLRCSPISGHTSVYWYQQALGLGLQFLLWYDEGEERNRGNFPPRFSGRQFPNYSSELNVNALELEDSALYLCASSGLRQGQRNTIYFGEGSWLTVV.